Listed here are 17 T cell receptor beta chains from one sample, sequenced in a study of regulatory T cells in long-lasting Graves disease. Library construction for TCR beta used iRepertoire HTBI primers and Arm-PCR of CDR3 regions. TCRdb used MiXCR to reprocess the multiplex PCR reads, holding one entry per CDR3 protein. The sample records about 440,000 distinct CDR3 sequences, around 15% being singletons. As for time point: newly diagnosed GD, antithyroid drugs for less than 3 months. Isolated PBMC RNA provided the starting material for the TCR library. These records were also assigned to another study, of T cells in Graves' hyperthyroidism and ophthalmopathy.

This material consisted of peripheral blood mononuclear cells (PBMCs), taken at new diagnosis, from a patient treated with antithyroid drugs. The origin of the receptors is a woman in her thirties with Graves disease.

The genes are TRBV19 and TRBJ2-1, with D perhaps TRBD1 (5 bases). V lost 6 bases, J lost 5 bases, and 11 bases lay in between. This CDR3 is 13 amino acids long. CDR1 and CDR2 from the germline V gene are LNHDA and SQIVND (reference sequence). The DNA of the CDR3 is TGTGCCAGTAGGGAGAAAGGGGACAATGAGCAGTTCTTC. It yields the protein CASREKGDNEQFF.

Note on this clonotype: It may be a read error: a sequence one base away is much more abundant. V usage is TRBV3-1 and J usage is TRBJ2-3; TRBD1 agrees at 10 bases. Judging by the DNA end, TRBJ2-7 fits better; the J call may be wrong. Germline-derived CDR1 and CDR2 are LGHDT and YNNKEL (reference sequence). The CDR3 length is 18 residues. CDR3 nucleotides: TGTGCCAGCAGCAGCCGGACAGGGGGAGAGACCTCCCCCTACGAGCAGTACTTC. It yields the protein CASSSRTGGETSPYEQYF.

This clonotype was counted many times. This sequence joins TRBV28 and TRBJ2-7; 7 bases agree with TRBD1. V trimming: 4 bases; J trimming: 1 base; junction bases outside the gene matches: 7. Germline values: CDR1 MDHEN, CDR2 SYDVKM. The CDR3 sequence is 15 residues long. The CDR3 sequence is CASSSPGQPSYEQYF. The CDR3 coding sequence is TGTGCCAGCAGTTCCCCGGGACAGCCTTCCTACGAGCAGTACTTC.

Details on this clonotype: One base away lies a much larger clone, so this may be a sequencing read error. J is TRBJ2-5 and V is TRBV25-1; D call uncertain. The germline V gene has CDR1 MGHDK and CDR2 SYGVNS. The CDR3 runs to 12 residues. V was shortened by 3 bases and J by 0 bases, with 2 bases between the two germline ends. This CDR3 is CASSDYQETQYF. The CDR3 DNA sequence: TGTGCCAGCAGTGATTACCAAGAGACCCAGTACTTC.

This clonotype was recorded at least ten times. The chain combines TRBV18 with TRBJ2-1, with D maybe TRBD1 (6 bases). CDR1 and CDR2 from the germline V gene are KGHSH and LQKENI. The CDR3 spans 14 residues. The V gene lost 3 bases and the J gene lost 7 bases, with 13 bases spanning the gap. CDR3 bases: TGTGCCAGCTCACCGGTGGGGGCGTTTAATGAGCAGTTCTTC. Protein: CASSPVGAFNEQFF. The variable domain in full, with the rest retrieved from reference TRBV18 and TRBJ2-1, is NAGVMQNPRHLVRRRGQEARLRCSPMKGHSHVYWYRQLPEEGLKFMVYLQKENIIDESGMPKERFSAEFPKEGPSILRIQQVVRGDSAAYFCASSPVGAFNEQFFGPGTRLTVL.

This clonotype was observed many times. The rearrangement links TRBV6-1 to TRBJ2-3, with TRBD2 as a possible D gene (5 bases). Trimming shortened V by 5 bases and J by 2 bases, and 8 bases separated the two germline ends. The CDR3 runs 13 residues. In germline, CDR1 is MNHNS, CDR2 SASEGT. CDR3 protein: CASSTRDTDTQYF. In DNA form, the CDR3 reads TGTGCCAGCAGTACCCGGGACACAGATACGCAGTATTTT.

About this clonotype: A much bigger clone sits one base away, suggesting this may be a read error. V gene TRBV30 combines with J gene TRBJ2-7; D possibly uses TRBD1 or TRBD2 (5 bases each). The germline CDR1 and CDR2 sequences are GTSNPN and SVGIG (reference sequence). The CDR3 is 15 residues long. The CDR3 region has the DNA TGTGCCTGGGCCGGGACGGTGGGGGTTGTATACGAGCAGTGCTTC. Translation gives CAWAGTVGVVYEQCF.

The rearrangement joins TRBV7-2 to TRBJ1-4, with TRBD1 identical over 11 bases. V shed 5 bases, J shed 8 bases, and the junction held 7 bases outside the gene matches. The CDR3 contains 15 residues. Germline-derived CDR1 and CDR2 are SGHTA and FQGNSA. The CDR3 DNA reads TGTGCCAGCAGCGACGGGACAGGGGGTTTAGAAAAACTGTTTTTT. Its translation is CASSDGTGGLEKLFF.

This clonotype was detected ten times or more. The chain recombines TRBV6-1 with TRBJ2-2, with TRBD2 matching over 10 bases. The CDR3 is made up of 16 amino acids. V was pared by 2 bases and J by 4 bases, with 4 bases of the junction left unmatched. CDR1 is MNHNS, CDR2 SASEGT, per germline. The CDR3 sequence is CASSELAGAVTGELFF. As DNA, the CDR3 is TGTGCCAGCAGTGAACTAGCGGGAGCGGTCACCGGGGAGCTGTTTTTT.

This clonotype was recorded at least ten times. This chain connects TRBV28 to TRBJ2-3; 9 nucleotides agree with TRBD2. The junction had 9 bases not matched to a gene; V was cut back by 5 bases and J by 3 bases. The CDR3 sequence is 16 residues long. CDR1 and CDR2 (germline): MDHEN, SYDVKM. The CDR3 DNA sequence: TGTGCCAGCAGTCCACTAGCGGGCCCGACAACAGATACGCAGTATTTT. Protein: CASSPLAGPTTDTQYF.

This clonotype was recorded many times. The rearrangement joins TRBV7-9 to TRBJ1-1, with 9 bases matching TRBD1. CDR1 and CDR2 (germline): SEHNR, FQNEAQ (reference sequence). J lost 4 bases, V lost 4 bases, and 4 bases had no gene match. The CDR3 consists of 14 residues. CDR3 region: CASSSGQGTTEAFF. Here the CDR3 DNA reads TGTGCCAGCAGCTCGGGACAGGGAACCACTGAAGCTTTCTTT.

Many counts were recorded for this clonotype. The chain is built from TRBV7-2 and TRBJ1-6, with a tentative D call TRBD1 (6 bases). The V and J ends lost 0 bases and 9 bases respectively, with 15 bases between them. In germline, CDR1 is SGHTA, CDR2 FQGNSA. This CDR3 is 16 amino acids long. The CDR3 DNA reads as TGTGCCAGCAGCTTAGCGCTCGGGGGGGCGCGTTCACCCCTCCACTTT. Translation gives CASSLALGGARSPLHF. Supplemented by reference TRBV7-2 and TRBJ1-6, the full variable domain reads GAGVSQSPSNKVTEKGKDVELRCDPISGHTALYWYRQSLGQGLEFLIYFQGNSAPDKSGLPSDRFSAERTGGSVSTLTIQRTQQEDSAVYLCASSLALGGARSPLHFGNGTRLTVT.

Many counts were recorded for this clonotype. J is TRBJ1-2 and V is TRBV15; a weak D match, TRBD1 (5 bases). CDR1 and CDR2 from the germline V gene are LNHNV and YYDKDF (reference sequence). The length of the CDR3 is 16 residues. Trimming stripped 0 bases from V and 2 bases from J, with 13 bases between. CDR3 sequence: CATSRDRGAVNYGYTF. CDR3 bases: TGTGCCACCAGCAGAGATCGAGGGGCCGTCAACTATGGCTACACCTTC.

There are a few counts of this clonotype. The chain joins TRBV18 to TRBJ2-2; 7 bases match TRBD1. CDR1 is KGHSH and CDR2 is LQKENI in the germline V gene. V gave up 5 bases and J gave up 3 bases; unmatched junction bases: 15. The CDR3 covers 18 residues. In DNA, the CDR3 is TGTGCCAGCTCATCCTCGACAGGGAAAAAGGCGGACACCGGGGAGCTGTTTTTT. Translated: CASSSSTGKKADTGELFF.

This clonotype was seen a few times. The rearrangement joins TRBV16 to TRBJ2-3; the match to TRBD1 covers 9 bases. The CDR3 has 12 amino acids. Unmatched junction bases numbered 3, after V lost 4 bases and J lost 10 bases. Germline CDR1 is KGHSY and CDR2 is FQNENV. The CDR3 DNA sequence: TGTGCCAGCAGCCCGACAGGGGGTTCGCAGTATTTT. Amino acids: CASSPTGGSQYF.

This clonotype was seen at least ten times. This rearrangement joins TRBV7-9 to TRBJ1-5; possibly TRBD1 for D (5 bases). Germline V gene data show CDR1 as SEHNR and CDR2 as FQNEAQ (reference sequence). The CDR3 sequence is 17 residues long. The V and J ends lost 0 bases and 3 bases respectively, with 15 bases between them. CDR3 nucleotide sequence: TGTGCCAGCAGCTTAGCGGTGGGCAGGGCGCACAATCAGCCCCAGCATTTT. It is translated as CASSLAVGRAHNQPQHF.

This clonotype was observed many times. J is TRBJ1-1 and V is TRBV7-8; D unclear. In germline, CDR1 is SGHVS, CDR2 FQNEAQ. V lost 1 base, J lost 5 bases, and 8 bases lay in between. There are 13 residues in the CDR3. For the CDR3, the DNA is TGTGCCAGCAGCTTAGAAAGGGTTACTGAAGCTTTCTTT. This codes for CASSLERVTEAFF.